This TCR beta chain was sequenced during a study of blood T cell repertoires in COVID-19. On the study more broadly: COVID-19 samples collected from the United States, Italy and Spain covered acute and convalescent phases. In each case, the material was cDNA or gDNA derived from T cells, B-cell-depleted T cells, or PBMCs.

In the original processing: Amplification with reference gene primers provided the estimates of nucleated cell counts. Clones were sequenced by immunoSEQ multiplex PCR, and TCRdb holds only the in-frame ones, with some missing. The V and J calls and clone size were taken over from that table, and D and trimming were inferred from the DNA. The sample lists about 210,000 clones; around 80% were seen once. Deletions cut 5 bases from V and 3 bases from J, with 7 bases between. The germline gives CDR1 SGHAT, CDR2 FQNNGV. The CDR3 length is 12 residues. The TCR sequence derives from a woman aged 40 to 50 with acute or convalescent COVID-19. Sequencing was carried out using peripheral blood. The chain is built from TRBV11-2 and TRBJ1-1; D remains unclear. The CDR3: CASSLTDTEAFF. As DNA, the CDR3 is TGTGCCAGCAGCCTAACAGACACTGAAGCTTTCTTT.